Presented here are 16 T cell receptor beta chains from one specimen sequenced in a study of T-cell memory formation after mild COVID-19. TCRdb reprocessed the 5' RACE reads with MiXCR, giving one entry per CDR3 protein. Of 160,000 or so distinct CDR3 sequences in the sample, roughly a third were seen once. Sequencing was performed on PBMCs or a T cell subset sorted from them (not recorded which). Receptors were obtained from an adult woman who had mild COVID-19 (a few samples of this study predate the infection). Cell type and time point are not known.

This clonotype was counted between two and nine times. CDR3 DNA: TGCGCCAGCAGCTTCGAGGAGGGAACAAACTATGGCTACACCTTC. Its protein is CASSFEEGTNYGYTF. The V call is TRBV5-1, the J call TRBJ1-2; D uncertain. Germline values: CDR1 SGHRS, CDR2 YFSETQ. The length of the CDR3 is 15 residues. V was trimmed by 2 bases and J by 2 bases, leaving 13 bases between them.

The chain employs TRBV5-4 and TRBJ2-1; no clear D. With 4 bases removed from V and 6 bases from J, the gap between germline ends came to 8 bases. CDR1 is SGHNT, CDR2 YYREEE, per germline (reference sequence). The length of the CDR3 is 12 residues. CDR3 nucleotide sequence: TGTGCCAGCAGCCGTGTGAGCAATGAGCAGTTCTTC. Its protein is CASSRVSNEQFF.

V usage is TRBV24-1 and J usage is TRBJ1-3; D not resolved. The CDR3 has 15 amino acids. The V end was cut by 4 bases, the J end by 2 bases, with 11 bases between. Looked up from germline, CDR1 is KGHDR and CDR2 is SFDVKD. As DNA, the CDR3 is TGTGCCACCAGTGACGCAGAGGAGACTGGAAACACCATATATTTT. It translates to CATSDAEETGNTIYF.

The rearrangement uses TRBV5-7 and TRBJ2-2, with D tentatively TRBD1 or TRBD2 (5 bases each). TRBV5-7 counts as an open reading frame of uncertain function. The length of the CDR3 is 17 residues. V shed 4 bases and J shed 0 bases, with 16 bases lying between them. The CDR3 reads CASSTFGWGTNTGELFF. In nucleotides, the CDR3 is TGTGCCAGCAGCACCTTTGGATGGGGGACGAACACCGGGGAGCTGTTTTTT.

The genes are TRBV7-9 and TRBJ2-3, with D uncertain. CDR1 SEHNR and CDR2 FQNEAQ come from the germline V gene (reference sequence). The CDR3 totals 15 residues. The V end was cut by 5 bases, the J end by 0 bases, with 12 bases between. In nucleotides, the CDR3 is TGTGCCAGCAGCGGCCGTCAGGTTAGCACAGATACGCAGTATTTT. It specifies CASSGRQVSTDTQYF.

The chain is built from TRBV4-2 and TRBJ2-7; TRBD1 matches 9 bases. J lost 2 bases, V lost 5 bases, and 4 bases had no gene match. CDR3 length: 14 amino acids. In germline, CDR1 is LGHNA, CDR2 YNFKEQ. The CDR3 is CASSRTGATYEQYF. The CDR3 DNA reads TGTGCCAGCAGCAGGACAGGGGCCACCTACGAGCAGTACTTC.

The V gene is TRBV7-9, the J gene TRBJ1-6; the D gene is possibly TRBD1 (5 bases). Trimming took 1 base from V and 10 from J, leaving 20 bases between them. The germline gives CDR1 SEHNR, CDR2 FQNEAQ (reference sequence). This CDR3 comprises 17 residues. The DNA of the CDR3 is TGTGCCAGCAGCTTAGTGGGGGGTTCACGCAGAGGCTCACCCCTCCACTTT. Its protein product is CASSLVGGSRRGSPLHF.

This clonotype is a singleton in its sample. This rearrangement joins TRBV6-2 or TRBV6-3 to TRBJ2-1; TRBD2 matches 12 bases. This CDR3 comprises 16 residues. V lost 5 bases, J lost 3 bases, and 5 bases stayed unmatched. Germline V gene lookup returns CDR1 MNHEY and CDR2 SVGEGT. The CDR3 loop reads CASSPTSGRFYNEQFF. The CDR3 DNA is TGTGCCAGCAGTCCCACTAGCGGGAGGTTCTACAATGAGCAGTTCTTC.

V gene TRBV9 combines with J gene TRBJ2-5, with D possibly TRBD2 on 5 matching bases. The CDR3 spans 13 residues. The germline V and J ends were trimmed by 2 bases and 7 bases, with 12 bases remaining between them. Germline CDR1 is SGDLS and CDR2 is YYNGEE. The DNA for the CDR3 is TGTGCCAGCAGCGTCGGTATCGGAGGGACCCAGTACTTC. As protein: CASSVGIGGTQYF. Looking up the rest from reference TRBV9 and TRBJ2-5 gives the full variable domain: DSGVTQTPKHLITATGQRVTLRCSPRSGDLSVYWYQQSLDQGLQFLIQYYNGEERAKGNILERFSAQQFPDLHSELNLSSLELGDSALYFCASSVGIGGTQYFGPGTRLLVL.

This chain joins TRBV11-3 and TRBJ2-1; 10 bases are shared with TRBD1. Unmatched junction bases numbered 9, after V lost 2 bases and J lost 5 bases. Germline V CDR1 and CDR2: SGHNT, YENEEA. The CDR3 length is 17 residues. Here the CDR3 DNA reads TGTGCCAGCAGCTTACTACCGGGACAGGGGACCAACAATGAGCAGTTCTTC. The encoded protein is CASSLLPGQGTNNEQFF.

The genes are TRBV9 and TRBJ2-3; a weak D match, TRBD2 (6 bases). Germline V gene data show CDR1 as SGDLS and CDR2 as YYNGEE. V was cut by 2 bases and J by 4 bases, with 11 bases left in between. This CDR3 comprises 14 residues. This CDR3 is CASSVIGTADTQYF. CDR3 DNA sequence: TGTGCCAGCAGCGTTATCGGGACTGCAGATACGCAGTATTTT.

V is TRBV12-3 or TRBV12-4 and J is TRBJ2-5; possibly TRBD1 for D (5 bases). This CDR3 contains 14 residues. V lost 3 bases and J lost 5, with 13 bases in between. CDR3 loop: CASSLARRVETQYF. CDR3 nucleotides: TGTGCCAGCAGTTTGGCGCGCAGGGTTGAGACCCAGTACTTC.

This clonotype occurred a few times. Here the CDR3 DNA reads TGCGCCAGCAGCCAAGAACACAGCGCCGGGGCTCGGGACAATGAGCAGTTCTTC. Its protein product is CASSQEHSAGARDNEQFF. The rearrangement joins TRBV4-3 to TRBJ2-1; TRBD1 or TRBD2 may be the D gene (5 bases each). The CDR3 is 18 residues long. V gave up 0 bases and J gave up 5 bases, with 20 bases separating them. Germline V gene data show CDR1 as LGHNA and CDR2 as YSLEER.

This chain connects TRBV4-3 to TRBJ2-1; no clear D gene. This CDR3 has 16 amino acids. Germline V gene data show CDR1 as LGHNA and CDR2 as YSLEER. V lost 3 bases, J lost 4 bases, and 16 bases lay in between. CDR3 DNA: TGCGCCAGCAGCCACCCTACCGGTGGGAATTACAATGAGCAGTTCTTC. Its protein product is CASSHPTGGNYNEQFF.

The chain has TRBV24-1 and TRBJ2-7; 7 bases line up with TRBD1. J gave up 2 bases and V 3 bases, and 6 bases lay outside the gene matches. The V gene's germline CDR1 is KGHDR and CDR2 SFDVKD. This CDR3 contains 15 residues. The CDR3 region is CATSDGTVWPYEQYF. CDR3 coding DNA: TGTGCCACCAGTGATGGGACAGTATGGCCCTACGAGCAGTACTTC.

This clonotype showed up just a few times. The J gene is TRBJ2-1, the V gene TRBV7-8, with 7 nucleotides matching TRBD1. Germline V lookup: CDR1 SGHVS, CDR2 FQNEAQ. The CDR3 loop spans 15 amino acids. Trimming at V came to 3 bases and at J to 8 bases, leaving 10 bases not matched to a gene. DNA of the CDR3: TGTGCCAGCAGCTTTCACAGGGGATCGGACGATGAGCAGTTCTTC. It translates to CASSFHRGSDDEQFF.